This TCR beta chain was captured in a study of neurological immune-mediated disorders. Whole-study findings and limits: Because no CDR3 amino acid sequences were shared across subjects by expanded clones, private repertoires were suggested in all groups.

This clonotype was observed many times. Its antigen is still unknown. V was clipped by 6 bases and J by 3 bases, with 24 bases between them. This CDR3 spans 17 amino acids. CDR1 and CDR2 from the germline V gene are DFQATT and SNEGSKA (reference sequence). Via MiXCR, TCRdb re-called the 5' RACE reads, giving one row per CDR3 protein. The table has around 28,000 distinct CDR3 sequences, just over 6.5% seen once. This sequence joins TRBV20-1 and TRBJ2-1; perhaps TRBD2 as D (7 bases). The clonotype originates from a woman aged 45 to 65 in good health. The sequenced sample was PBMCs. In DNA form, the CDR3 reads TGCAGTGCCCCTGGCGGGCTCCGGGGGGCTAGCTACAATGAGCAGTTCTTC. Protein sequence: CSAPGGLRGASYNEQFF.